This T cell receptor beta chain comes out of a study of cytomegalovirus exposure and HLA in healthy donors. Researchers ran the PCR with 60 Vbeta and 13 Jbeta primers. Sequenced by immunoSEQ multiplex PCR; TCRdb stores in-frame clones only, minus some. Altogether 130,000 to 150,000 clones are present, under 70% being singletons, with the ten largest covering around 3%. This receptor was taken from a woman in her 30s in good health and CMV-seropositive. The sample taken for sequencing was PBMCs.

CDR3 residues: CASSSDRSSYNEQFF. The CDR3 nucleotides are TGTGCCAGCAGCTCCGACAGGAGCTCCTACAATGAGCAGTTCTTC. V usage is TRBV28 and J usage is TRBJ2-1, with D perhaps TRBD1 (6 bases). Germline CDR1 MDHEN, CDR2 SYDVKM. Between the trimmed V and J ends, which lost 6 bases and 0 bases, there was a span of 12 bases. The CDR3 sequence is 15 residues long. Based on the CDR3 plus reference TRBV28 and TRBJ2-1, the full variable domain is DVKVTQSSRYLVKRTGEKVFLECVQDMDHENMFWYRQDPGLGLRLIYFSYDVKMKEKGDIPEGYSVSREKKERFSLILESASTNQTSMYLCASSSDRSSYNEQFFGPGTRLTVL.